Given below is one TCR beta chain in context. The antigen remains undetermined. These data come from a study of T cell responses to AZD1222 COVID-19 vaccine. Study-level results: Mostly white British, mostly female donors; authors suggested clonal diversity may be underestimated.

Libraries were prepared by immunoSEQ multiplex PCR; TCRdb keeps only in-frame clonotypes and omits some of them. The data hold tens of thousands of clones, with around 81% observed a single time. Germline CDR1 is SGHRS and CDR2 is YFSETQ. The V gene lost 4 bases and the J gene lost 10 bases, with 18 bases spanning the gap. This CDR3 comprises 15 residues. Sequencing used peripheral blood, obtained on day 0 of AZD1222 vaccination. This clonotype was obtained from an adult in good health. This chain connects TRBV5-1 to TRBJ1-6, with a possible D match to TRBD1 (5 bases). The DNA of the CDR3 is TGCGCCAGCAGCCCCCTGCAGGGTGAACACTCACCCCTCCACTTT. Its translation is CASSPLQGEHSPLHF.